Below are 27 T cell receptor beta chains sequenced from a single sample in a study of blood T cell repertoires in COVID-19. Produced via immunoSEQ multiplex PCR; TCRdb's table is partial and in-frame only. Of about 400,000 clones detected, about 88% appear once; the ten largest clones hold 2.5% to 3.5%. Sequenced sample: PBMCs or T cells enriched from blood (not recorded which). These receptors all stem from a woman in her 30s who had recovered from COVID-19.

The rearrangement uses TRBV28 and TRBJ2-5; 9 bases map to TRBD2. Trimming at V came to 4 bases and at J to 4 bases, leaving 13 bases not matched to a gene. The germline CDR1 and CDR2 sequences are MDHEN and SYDVKM. The CDR3 spans 17 residues. The CDR3 sequence is CASSYSSGTKKGETQYF. The CDR3 bases are TGTGCCAGCAGTTACTCTAGCGGGACTAAAAAGGGAGAGACCCAGTACTTC.

The chain carries TRBV6-1 and TRBJ1-1; TRBD1 matches 9 bases. Germline V lookup: CDR1 MNHNS, CDR2 SASEGT. V was pared by 3 bases and J by 0 bases, with 8 bases of the junction left unmatched. The CDR3 contains 17 residues. CDR3 in DNA: TGTGCCAGCAGTGACCCCATCGGACAGGGGATGAACACTGAAGCTTTCTTT. Its translation is CASSDPIGQGMNTEAFF.

There are a few counts of this clone. This chain joins TRBV7-2 and TRBJ1-6; weak D call: TRBD1 (6 bases). The V gene's germline CDR1 is SGHTA and CDR2 FQGNSA. Between the trimmed V and J ends, which lost 6 bases and 4 bases, there was a span of 19 bases. This CDR3 contains 17 residues. CDR3 nucleotides: TGTGCCAGCAGTCGAAACAGGGAAACGACTTATAATTCACCCCTCCACTTT. Protein product: CASSRNRETTYNSPLHF.

This clone was seen a handful of times. The rearrangement links TRBV6-1 to TRBJ1-5; 8 nucleotides match TRBD1. Trimming cost V 1 base and J 6 bases; bases outside gene matches: 5. Germline V gene data show CDR1 as MNHNS and CDR2 as SASEGT. This CDR3 is built from 15 residues. CDR3 nucleotides: TGTGCCAGCAGTGAAGGGACAGGGAGAGGTCAGCCCCAGCATTTT. It codes for CASSEGTGRGQPQHF.

The chain couples TRBV7-6 to TRBJ1-1; D not resolved. V lost 3 bases and J lost 1, with 6 bases in between. This CDR3 contains 13 residues. The germline V gene has CDR1 SGHVS and CDR2 FNYEAQ. Written as DNA, the CDR3 is TGTGCCAGCAGCTTTTCGGGGAACACTGAAGCTTTCTTT. Encoded protein: CASSFSGNTEAFF.

Remarks on this clone: One junction end disagrees with the germline gene, perhaps due to a read error. This sequence joins TRBV7-7 and TRBJ2-2; 7 nucleotides match TRBD2. The V gene's germline CDR1 is SSHAT and CDR2 FNYEAQ (reference sequence). The CDR3 runs to 19 residues. The CDR3 protein is CASSSGIQRGEGTAGELFF. The CDR3 DNA reads TGTGCTAGCAGCTCCGGTATCCAGCGGGGAGAAGGGACCGCCGGGGAGCTGTTTTTT.

V usage is TRBV18 and J usage is TRBJ1-2; D unresolved. The CDR3 has 14 amino acids. Germline assignment: CDR1 KGHSH and CDR2 LQKENI. V dropped 3 bases and J dropped 3 bases, with 11 bases sitting between them. In DNA form, the CDR3 reads TGTGCCAGCTCACCTCGGGGTATGGACTATGGCTACACCTTC. Translation: CASSPRGMDYGYTF. Drawing the rest from reference TRBV18 and TRBJ1-2, the complete variable domain is NAGVMQNPRHLVRRRGQEARLRCSPMKGHSHVYWYRQLPEEGLKFMVYLQKENIIDESGMPKERFSAEFPKEGPSILRIQQVVRGDSAAYFCASSPRGMDYGYTFGSGTRLTVV.

This chain connects TRBV7-3 to TRBJ1-5; D ambiguous. This CDR3 has 13 residues. Germline values: CDR1 SGHTA, CDR2 FQGTGA. V was clipped by 5 bases and J by 0 bases, with 5 bases between them. As DNA, the CDR3 is TGTGCCAGCAGCCGAGATAGCAATCAGCCCCAGCATTTT. Protein: CASSRDSNQPQHF.

J is TRBJ2-1 and V is TRBV3-1 (or the pseudogene TRBV3-2); 8 bases align to TRBD2. V was pared by 4 bases and J by 5 bases, with 16 bases of the junction left unmatched. The V gene's germline CDR1 is LGHDT and CDR2 YNNKEL (reference sequence). This CDR3 spans 18 amino acids. CDR3 sequence: CASSRKFLGGASDNEQFF. CDR3 DNA: TGTGCCAGCAGCCGAAAATTCCTCGGGGGGGCCTCGGACAATGAGCAGTTCTTC.

The chain recombines TRBV6-2 or TRBV6-3 with TRBJ1-1; no reliable D call. V was trimmed by 0 bases and J by 1 base, leaving 9 bases between them. CDR3 length: 15 amino acids. From germline, CDR1 is MNHEY and CDR2 SVGEGT. The CDR3 DNA follows: TGTGCCAGCAGTTACTCACAGTCCCCGAACACTGAAGCTTTCTTT. It codes for CASSYSQSPNTEAFF.

V is TRBV12-3 or TRBV12-4 and J is TRBJ2-7; D unresolved. This CDR3 has 13 residues. Trimming took off 7 bases at V and 4 bases at J, with 14 bases between the two ends. In nucleotides, the CDR3 is TGTGCCAGCACCAACAAACAGTTGTACGAGCAGTACTTC. Residues: CASTNKQLYEQYF.

The J gene is TRBJ1-1, the V gene TRBV19; 10 nucleotides match TRBD1. CDR3 size: 15 residues. Germline lookup yields CDR1 LNHDA and CDR2 SQIVND (reference sequence). The junction had 4 bases not matched to a gene; V was cut back by 0 bases and J by 6 bases. CDR3 protein: CASSIDRQGAAEAFF. The CDR3 DNA reads as TGTGCCAGTAGTATAGATCGACAGGGGGCTGCTGAAGCTTTCTTT. Supplemented by reference TRBV19 and TRBJ1-1, the full variable domain reads DGGITQSPKYLFRKEGQNVTLSCEQNLNHDAMYWYRQDPGQGLRLIYYSQIVNDFQKGDIAEGYSVSREKKESFPLTVTSAQKNPTAFYLCASSIDRQGAAEAFFGQGTRLTVV.

The J gene is TRBJ1-1, the V gene TRBV3-1 (or the pseudogene TRBV3-2), with D tentatively TRBD1 (6 bases). V lost 5 bases and J lost 9, with 13 bases in between. The CDR3 is 12 amino acids. The germline V gene has CDR1 LGHDT and CDR2 YNNKEL (reference sequence). The CDR3, as DNA: TGTGCCAGCAGCGGAGCAGGGGCCCAAGCTTTCTTT. Residues: CASSGAGAQAFF.

This clone was observed a few times. The rearrangement links TRBV6-4 to TRBJ1-1; D gene uncertain. The ends were cut back, 0 bases at V and 5 bases at J, with 13 bases in the middle. The CDR3 loop spans 15 amino acids. In germline, CDR1 is MRHNA, CDR2 SNTAGT. The CDR3 nucleotides read TGTGCCAGCAGTGACTCGAGTAGGGAGGGTACTGAAGCTTTCTTT. Residues: CASSDSSREGTEAFF.

The chain recombines TRBV6-5 with TRBJ2-5; TRBD2 matches 11 bases. Trimming cost V 6 bases and J 3 bases; bases outside gene matches: 3. Germline assignment: CDR1 MNHEY and CDR2 SVGAGI. The CDR3 covers 14 residues. CDR3: CASSVTSGKETQYF. CDR3 nucleotide sequence: TGTGCCAGCAGCGTGACTAGCGGGAAAGAGACCCAGTACTTC.

The rearrangement links TRBV27 to TRBJ2-7; 9 bases align to TRBD2. Germline lookup yields CDR1 MNHEY and CDR2 SMNVEV (reference sequence). The CDR3 loop spans 15 amino acids. Trimming cost V 2 bases and J 2 bases; bases outside gene matches: 4. For the CDR3, the DNA is TGTGCCAGCAGTTTAAGCGGGAGGTCTCCCTACGAGCAGTACTTC. Translating gives CASSLSGRSPYEQYF.

V and J are TRBV3-1 (or the pseudogene TRBV3-2) and TRBJ2-2; TRBD2 is a possible D gene (5 bases). This CDR3 region has 13 residues. V was trimmed by 5 bases and J by 4 bases, leaving 8 bases between them. The germline gives CDR1 LGHDT, CDR2 YNNKEL (reference sequence). As DNA, the CDR3 is TGTGCCAGCAGCTTTGCGGGCACCGGGGAGCTGTTTTTT. Its protein product is CASSFAGTGELFF.

This chain links TRBV7-2 with TRBJ2-4; possible D gene TRBD1, 5 bases. In germline, CDR1 is SGHTA, CDR2 FQGNSA. V was clipped by 5 bases and J by 7 bases, with 12 bases between them. This CDR3 region has 13 residues. In DNA, the CDR3 is TGTGCCAGCAGCGATGGGGCAGGGAACATTCAGTACTTC. Translating gives CASSDGAGNIQYF.

Turning to this clone: This same CDR3 is encoded by further DNA sequences in the sample. V gene TRBV19 combines with J gene TRBJ2-7; 10 bases map to TRBD2. The V segment lost 5 bases and the J segment 0 bases; nucleotides outside the gene matches: 1. Germline V gene sequence: CDR1 LNHDA, CDR2 SQIVND (reference sequence). The CDR3 loop spans 14 amino acids. The CDR3 is CASSRTSGSYEQYF. The CDR3 nucleotides read TGTGCCAGTAGTCGGACTAGCGGCTCCTACGAGCAGTACTTC.

The chain has TRBV5-1 and TRBJ1-3, with 7 bases identical to TRBD1. The CDR3 has 18 residues. Trimming took 0 bases from V and 0 from J; bases not matched to a gene: 9. Germline loops: CDR1 SGHRS, CDR2 YFSETQ. The CDR3 DNA reads as TGCGCCAGCAGCTTGGGACAGGGTGTAACCCGCTCTGGAAACACCATATATTTT. This sequence encodes CASSLGQGVTRSGNTIYF.

This sequence joins TRBV12-3 or TRBV12-4 and TRBJ1-6; D unresolved. This CDR3 contains 13 residues. Between the trimmed V and J ends, which lost 6 bases and 7 bases, there was a span of 10 bases. CDR3 coding DNA: TGTGCCAGCAGGCGGGCAGCAAATTCACCCCTCCACTTT. It encodes CASRRAANSPLHF.

The chain links TRBV14 to TRBJ2-7, with TRBD1 matching over 8 bases. Germline CDR1 SGHDN, CDR2 FVKESK. Trimming cost V 0 bases and J 4 bases; bases outside gene matches: 2. The CDR3 spans 14 residues. The CDR3 loop reads CASSQDHRGYEQYF. CDR3 coding DNA: TGTGCCAGCAGCCAAGACCACAGGGGGTACGAGCAGTACTTC.

The chain uses TRBV12-3 or TRBV12-4 and TRBJ2-1; 7 bases match TRBD2. The CDR3 runs 13 residues. The V segment lost 2 bases and the J segment 15 bases; nucleotides outside the gene matches: 10. The CDR3, as DNA: TGTGCCAGCAGTTTATCCCCAGGGACTAAGATGTTCTTC. It specifies CASSLSPGTKMFF.

This clone was seen a few times. The rearrangement uses TRBV5-1 and TRBJ1-2; TRBD1 might be the D (6 bases). The CDR3 has 13 residues. With 2 bases removed from V and 7 bases from J, the gap between germline ends came to 12 bases. Germline CDR1 reads SGHRS; CDR2 reads YFSETQ. Written as DNA, the CDR3 is TGCGCCAGCAGCTTTGCAGGGGAAAGTGGCTACACCTTC. It is translated as CASSFAGESGYTF.

J is TRBJ1-6 and V is TRBV6-5; D possibly corresponds to TRBD1 (6 bases). Per germline, CDR1 MNHEY and CDR2 SVGAGI. This CDR3 is 14 amino acids long. Trimming removed 8 bases from V and 7 bases from J, with 15 bases in between. DNA of the CDR3: TGTGCCAGCGGGGGCCGGGACCCGAATTCACCCCTCCACTTT. Translating gives CASGGRDPNSPLHF.

The chain uses TRBV3-1 (or the pseudogene TRBV3-2) and TRBJ1-2; D is undetermined. The CDR3 runs 15 residues. Per germline, CDR1 LGHDT and CDR2 YNNKEL (reference sequence). V was trimmed by 4 bases and J by 2 bases, leaving 14 bases between them. The CDR3 DNA reads TGTGCCAGCAGCCTGGGAGCGGGCTCAAACTATGGCTACACCTTC. It translates to CASSLGAGSNYGYTF.

Details on this clone: The sample holds other DNA sequences that translate to the same CDR3. The chain uses TRBV19 and TRBJ2-7, with D possibly TRBD1 on 6 matching bases. This CDR3 is built from 13 residues. Deletions cut 5 bases from V and 3 bases from J, with 11 bases between. Germline assignment: CDR1 LNHDA and CDR2 SQIVND (reference sequence). The CDR3 DNA sequence: TGTGCCAGTAGTCCCCGGACAGTCTACGAGCAGTACTTC. This codes for CASSPRTVYEQYF.